This T cell receptor beta chain appears in the sequencing data of a study of blood T cell repertoires in COVID-19. Study-wide background: The analysed material was cDNA or gDNA that came from T cells, B-cell-depleted T cells, or PBMCs.

This table comes from immunoSEQ multiplex PCR, and its TCRdb copy is limited to in-frame clones, with some not included. Of about 210,000 clones in the sample, around 86% were seen once. Germline CDR1 is SGHVS and CDR2 is FNYEAQ. This CDR3 has 14 residues. V was shortened by 4 bases and J by 5 bases, with 13 bases between the two germline ends. The chain employs TRBV7-6 and TRBJ2-3, with D perhaps matching TRBD2 (6 bases). Sequencing was carried out using PBMCs or T cells enriched from blood (not recorded which). This sequence was found in a woman aged 45-59 years with acute COVID-19. CDR3 coding DNA: TGTGCCAGCAGCTCGCTGTTGGAGGGAGATACGCAGTATTTT. Protein sequence: CASSSLLEGDTQYF.